This record concerns one T cell receptor (beta chain) sequence. Its antigen is unknown. Noted treatment: some 20 received Ad26.COV2.S at low or high dose, single or two shots; about 5 received placebo; per-sample allocation not given. The study sampled participants on day 63 after the first vaccine or placebo injection. It was an adult aged 18-55 years in Boston who was the donor. An Ad26 vector expressing Wuhan-strain SARS-CoV-2 spike served as the vaccine. Germline assignment: CDR1 SGHTS and CDR2 YDEGEE. Losses at the gene ends were 0 bases for V and 5 bases for J; bases not matched to a gene: 5. The CDR3 contains 15 residues. This sample is drawn from a study of Ad26.COV2.S vaccination and SARS-CoV-2 variants. Across the whole study: Once, or twice with 56 days between doses, Ad26.COV2.S was given intramuscularly.

General study points: Vaccine recipients showed a spike-specific TCR breadth that was higher than in placebo recipients.

The method was immunoSEQ multiplex PCR; TCRdb's version includes in-frame clones alone and lacks a portion of them. The table records approximately 480,000 clones, roughly 87% of them present only once. The chain employs TRBV5-8 and TRBJ2-5; 9 positions agree with TRBD1. This receptor was taken from a person between 18 and 60 years old who received the Ad26.COV2.S COVID-19 vaccine or a placebo. The sample in question was peripheral blood, obtained in a trial of Ad26.COV2.S vaccine versus placebo. CDR3 coding DNA: TGTGCCAGCAGCTTGGGGGACAGGGAACCGGAGACCCAGTACTTC. Translated, it gives CASSLGDREPETQYF.